The 2 T cell receptor beta chains in this list originate from one sample, sequenced in a study of cytomegalovirus exposure and HLA in healthy donors (dated by TCRdb to 2016 to 2017). Libraries were constructed by the immunoSEQ multiplex PCR assay. A mixture of 60 forward primers for TCR Vbeta segments and 13 reverse primers for TCR Jbeta segments was used in the multiplex PCR. Entries here come from immuneACCESS through TCRdb and include only in-frame sequences with V and J called. Some clones fail to appear in such tables; in the studies checked, an unresolved V gene covers under half of the shortfall, and the cause of the remainder is unknown. Counted in this sample were some 190,000 clones; about 79% of them appeared once. About 1.6% of the sample is held by the ten biggest clonotypes. The sequenced sample was PBMCs. These receptors came from a man aged 18-30 years in good health and CMV-seronegative.

The genes are TRBV7-8 and TRBJ2-5; 10 bases line up with TRBD1. The CDR3 contains 15 residues. CDR1 and CDR2 (germline): SGHVS, FQNEAQ. V dropped 3 bases and J dropped 9; count of bases not matched to a gene: 10. The CDR3 bases are TGTGCCAGCAGCTTCGGTCGGTCAGGGACAGGGGCCCAGTACTTC. Protein product: CASSFGRSGTGAQYF.

This chain joins TRBV19 and TRBJ1-5; D might be TRBD1 (5 bases). This CDR3 is built from 13 residues. Germline V gives CDR1 LNHDA, CDR2 SQIVND (reference sequence). V dropped 6 bases and J dropped 1 base, with 7 bases sitting between them. The chain's CDR3 is CASRTGSNQPQHF. The CDR3 nucleotides read TGTGCCAGTAGAACAGGCAGCAATCAGCCCCAGCATTTT.